This section outlines one T cell receptor beta chain sequence together with its context. Clones were read by immunoSEQ multiplex PCR, and TCRdb kept only the in-frame ones, dropping some. The sample yields roughly 84,000 clones, about 79% seen once. CDR3 length equals 15 residues. V shed 9 bases and J shed 2 bases, with 20 bases lying between them. From germline, CDR1 is LNHDA and CDR2 SQIVND (reference sequence). The data belong to a study of blood T cell repertoires in COVID-19. What was sequenced was peripheral blood. The TCR originated in a woman aged 45 to 65 with acute or convalescent COVID-19. The chain recombines TRBV19 with TRBJ2-7, with D possibly being TRBD1 (6 bases). The CDR3 coding sequence is TGTGCCAGCAAGGATAGCCCGGACAGTGCCTACGAGCAGTACTTC. Its translation is CASKDSPDSAYEQYF.